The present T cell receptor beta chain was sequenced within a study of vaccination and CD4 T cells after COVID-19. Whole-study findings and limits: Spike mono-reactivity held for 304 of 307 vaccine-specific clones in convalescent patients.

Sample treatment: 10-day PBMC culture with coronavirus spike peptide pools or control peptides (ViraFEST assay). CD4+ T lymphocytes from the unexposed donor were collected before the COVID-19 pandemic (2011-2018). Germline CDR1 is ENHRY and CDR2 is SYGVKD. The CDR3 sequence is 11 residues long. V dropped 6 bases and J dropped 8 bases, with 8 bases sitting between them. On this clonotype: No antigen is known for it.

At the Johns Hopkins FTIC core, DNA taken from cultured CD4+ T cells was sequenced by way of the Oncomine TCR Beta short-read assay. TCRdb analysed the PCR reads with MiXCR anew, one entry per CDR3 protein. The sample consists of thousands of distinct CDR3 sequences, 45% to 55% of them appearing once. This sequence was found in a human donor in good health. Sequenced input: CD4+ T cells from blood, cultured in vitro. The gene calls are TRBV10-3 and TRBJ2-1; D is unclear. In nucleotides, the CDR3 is TGTGCCATCAGAAATATTGATGAGCAGTTCTTC. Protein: CAIRNIDEQFF.